This paragraph covers one TCR beta chain sequence. Using immunoSEQ multiplex PCR, the repertoire was profiled, and TCRdb retains in-frame clones only, with some absent. The data show just under 100,000 clones, around 84% seen once. The sample is drawn from a study of blood T cell repertoires in COVID-19. V lost 6 bases, J lost 4 bases, and 15 bases lay in between. The CDR3 is made up of 14 amino acids. CDR1 and CDR2 (germline): MNHEY, SVGAGI. This sequence was found in a woman aged 55-69 years in a cohort sampled during active or convalescent COVID-19. V usage is TRBV6-5 and J usage is TRBJ1-2; no firm D call. The sample taken for sequencing was peripheral blood. The CDR3 region is CASRPGLNPYGYTF. CDR3 nucleotide sequence: TGTGCCAGCAGACCAGGACTCAACCCCTATGGCTACACCTTC.